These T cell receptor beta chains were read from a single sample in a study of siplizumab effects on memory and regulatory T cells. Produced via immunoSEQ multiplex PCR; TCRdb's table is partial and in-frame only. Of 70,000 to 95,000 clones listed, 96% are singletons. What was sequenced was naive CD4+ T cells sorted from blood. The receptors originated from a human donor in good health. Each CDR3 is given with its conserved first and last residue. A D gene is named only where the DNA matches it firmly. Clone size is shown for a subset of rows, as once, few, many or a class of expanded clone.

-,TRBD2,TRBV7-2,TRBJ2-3,CASSLLAGAITDTQYF,TGTGCCAGCAGCTTACTAGCGGGGGCAATAACAGATACGCAGTATTTT
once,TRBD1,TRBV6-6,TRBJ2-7,CAISWDSYYEQYF,TGTGCCATCAGCTGGGACAGCTACTACGAGCAGTACTTC
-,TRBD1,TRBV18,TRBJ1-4,CASSQDRVVEKLFF,TGTGCCAGCTCACAGGACAGGGTGGTTGAAAAACTGTTTTTT
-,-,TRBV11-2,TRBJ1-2,CASSLVGNGYTF,TGTGCCAGCAGCTTAGTAGGCAATGGCTACACCTTC
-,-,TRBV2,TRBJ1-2,CASSEMGGIYGYTF,TGTGCCAGCAGTGAAATGGGAGGAATCTATGGCTACACCTTC
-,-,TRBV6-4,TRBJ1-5,CASSLDSNQPQHF,TGTGCCAGCAGCCTAGATAGCAATCAGCCCCAGCATTTT
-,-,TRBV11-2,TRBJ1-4,CASSLVGATNEKLFF,TGTGCCAGCAGCTTAGTGGGCGCAACTAATGAAAAACTGTTTTTT
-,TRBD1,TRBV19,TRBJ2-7,CASSMGQGGEQYF,TGTGCCAGTAGTATGGGACAGGGGGGCGAGCAGTACTTC
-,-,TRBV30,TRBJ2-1,CAWRRGVSNEQFF,TGTGCCTGGAGGAGGGGTGTTTCCAATGAGCAGTTCTTC
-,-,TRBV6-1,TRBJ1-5,CASRGLGSNQPQHF,TGTGCCAGCAGAGGGCTGGGCAGCAATCAGCCCCAGCATTTT
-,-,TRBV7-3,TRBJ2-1,CASSSQTREQFF,TGTGCCAGCAGCTCCCAGACTCGCGAGCAGTTCTTC
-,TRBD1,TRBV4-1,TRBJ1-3,CASSQGRQGSSGNTIYF,TGCGCCAGCAGCCAAGGAAGACAGGGTAGTTCTGGAAACACCATATATTTT
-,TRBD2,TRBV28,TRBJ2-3,CASSGGGGAEDTQYF,TGTGCCAGCAGCGGCGGGGGGGGCGCGGAAGATACGCAGTATTTT
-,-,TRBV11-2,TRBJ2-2,CASRLQGSGELFF,TGTGCCAGCAGGCTACAGGGTTCCGGGGAGCTGTTTTTT
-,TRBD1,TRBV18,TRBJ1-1,CASSPPYTGDTEAFF,TGTGCCAGCTCCCCCCCCTACACAGGGGACACTGAAGCTTTCTTT
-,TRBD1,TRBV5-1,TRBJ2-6,CASSLAGGGANVLTF,TGCGCCAGCAGCTTGGCAGGGGGTGGGGCCAACGTCCTGACTTTC
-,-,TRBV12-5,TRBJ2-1,CATEKGLASYNEQFF,TGTGCTACCGAGAAGGGACTGGCCTCCTACAATGAGCAGTTCTTC
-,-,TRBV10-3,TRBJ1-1,CAITTGHGNTEAFF,TGTGCCATCACAACAGGGCACGGGAACACTGAAGCTTTCTTT
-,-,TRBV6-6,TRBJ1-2,CASRTDRSYGYTF,TGTGCCAGCAGAACTGACAGGAGCTATGGCTACACCTTC
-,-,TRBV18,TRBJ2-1,CASSLALTYNEQFF,TGTGCCAGCTCACTCGCCCTTACATACAATGAGCAGTTCTTC
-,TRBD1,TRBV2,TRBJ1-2,CASRSGQNSYGYTF,TGTGCCAGCAGATCGGGACAGAACTCCTATGGCTACACCTTC
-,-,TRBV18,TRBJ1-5,CASSLLNRVGQPQHF,TGTGCCAGCTCACTCTTAAACAGGGTCGGACAGCCCCAGCATTTT
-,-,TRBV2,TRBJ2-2,CASSLASNTGELFF,TGTGCCAGCAGTCTAGCTTCGAACACCGGGGAGCTGTTTTTT
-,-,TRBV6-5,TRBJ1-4,CATKQGWANEKLFF,TGTGCCACCAAACAGGGATGGGCTAATGAAAAACTGTTTTTT
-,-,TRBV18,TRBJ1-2,CASSPSSNYGYTF,TGTGCCAGCTCACCATCCAGCAACTATGGCTACACCTTC
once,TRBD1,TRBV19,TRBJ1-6,CASSIRTGANSPLHF,TGTGCCAGTAGTATTCGGACAGGGGCAAATTCACCCCTCCACTTT
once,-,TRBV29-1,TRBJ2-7,CSVGGRLSYEQYF,TGCAGCGTTGGTGGCCGCTTATCCTACGAGCAGTACTTC
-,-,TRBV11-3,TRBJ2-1,CASSLMFTYNEQFF,TGTGCCAGCAGCCTGATGTTCACCTACAATGAGCAGTTCTTC
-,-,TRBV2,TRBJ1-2,CASSDRRAGGYTF,TGTGCCAGCAGTGATAGGAGGGCTGGTGGCTACACCTTC
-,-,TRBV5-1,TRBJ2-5,CASSLVVAETQYF,TGCGCCAGCAGCTTAGTGGTGGCGGAGACCCAGTACTTC
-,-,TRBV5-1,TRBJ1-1,CASSLTGSNTEAFF,TGCGCCAGCAGCTTGACAGGGTCGAACACTGAAGCTTTCTTT
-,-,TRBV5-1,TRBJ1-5,CASSLDWPHQPQHF,TGCGCCAGCAGCTTGGATTGGCCGCATCAGCCCCAGCATTTT
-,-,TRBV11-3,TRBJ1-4,CASSSLDIRNEKLFF,TGTGCCAGCAGCTCCCTGGACATACGTAATGAAAAACTGTTTTTT
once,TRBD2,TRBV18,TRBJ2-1,CASSPTQAGMLSEQFF,TGTGCCAGCTCACCCACCCAAGCGGGGATGTTGAGTGAGCAGTTCTTC
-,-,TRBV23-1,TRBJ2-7,CASSQGLRRPYEQYF,TGCGCCAGCAGTCAAGGATTGCGCAGACCCTACGAGCAGTACTTC
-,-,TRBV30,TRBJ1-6,CAWTRGSKNSPLHF,TGTGCCTGGACGAGGGGTTCGAAAAATTCACCCCTCCACTTT
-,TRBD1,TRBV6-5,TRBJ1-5,CASSLLQGDQPQHF,TGTGCCAGCAGTTTGCTACAGGGGGATCAGCCCCAGCATTTT
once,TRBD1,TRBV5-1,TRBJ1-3,CASSTQGASSGNTIYF,TGCGCCAGCAGCACACAGGGGGCTAGCTCTGGAAACACCATATATTTT
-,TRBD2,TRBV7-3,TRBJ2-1,CASSFPGLAISEQFF,TGTGCCAGCAGCTTCCCGGGACTAGCGATAAGTGAGCAGTTCTTC
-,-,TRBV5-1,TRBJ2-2,CASSAGTATGELFF,TGCGCCAGCAGCGCGGGGACAGCCACCGGGGAGCTGTTTTTT
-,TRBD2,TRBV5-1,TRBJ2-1,CASSRDSGGHNEQFF,TGCGCCAGCAGCCGGGACAGCGGGGGGCATAATGAGCAGTTCTTC
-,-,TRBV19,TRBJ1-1,CASSHGGEFNTEAFF,TGTGCCAGTAGTCACGGGGGCGAATTTAACACTGAAGCTTTCTTT